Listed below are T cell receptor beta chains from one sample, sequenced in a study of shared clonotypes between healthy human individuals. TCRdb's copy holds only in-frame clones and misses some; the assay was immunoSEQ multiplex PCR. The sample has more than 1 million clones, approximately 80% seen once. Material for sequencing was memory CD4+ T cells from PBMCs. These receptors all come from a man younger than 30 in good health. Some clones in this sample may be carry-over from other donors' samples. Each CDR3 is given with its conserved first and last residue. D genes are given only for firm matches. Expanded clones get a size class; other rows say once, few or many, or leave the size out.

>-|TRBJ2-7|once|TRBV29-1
CSVVGGSYEQYF
TGCAGCGTTGTTGGGGGGAGCTACGAGCAGTACTTC
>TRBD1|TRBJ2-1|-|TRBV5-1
CASSSTGQYSYNEQFF
TGCGCCAGCAGCTCGACAGGGCAATACTCCTACAATGAGCAGTTCTTC
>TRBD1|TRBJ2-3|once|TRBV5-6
CASSPKGQGTDTQYF
TGTGCCAGCAGCCCCAAAGGACAGGGCACAGATACGCAGTATTTT
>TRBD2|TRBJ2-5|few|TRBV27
CASRSRLAGLETQYF
TGTGCCAGCAGGAGCCGACTAGCGGGATTGGAGACCCAGTACTTC
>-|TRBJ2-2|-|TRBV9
CASSAPDTTGELFF
TGTGCCAGCAGTGCTCCTGACACCACCGGGGAGCTGTTTTTT
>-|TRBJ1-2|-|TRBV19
CASEENGYTF
TGTGCCTCCGAGGAGAATGGCTACACCTTC
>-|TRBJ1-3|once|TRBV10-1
CASRKLGSSGNTIYF
TGCGCCAGCAGGAAACTCGGGAGCTCTGGAAACACCATATATTTT
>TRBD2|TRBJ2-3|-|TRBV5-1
CASSLGLAGGPSDTQYF
TGCGCCAGCAGCTTGGGGCTAGCGGGAGGGCCCTCAGATACGCAGTATTTT
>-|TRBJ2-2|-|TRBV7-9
CASSSGGGPGELFF
TGTGCCAGCAGCTCAGGGGGAGGGCCCGGGGAGCTGTTTTTT
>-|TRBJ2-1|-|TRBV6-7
CASSYSMGRGWSDEQFF
TGTGCCAGCAGTTACTCGATGGGCCGCGGCTGGTCGGATGAGCAGTTCTTC
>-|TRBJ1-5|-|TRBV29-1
CSVRAASGQPQHF
TGCAGCGTAAGGGCAGCCTCCGGTCAGCCCCAGCATTTT
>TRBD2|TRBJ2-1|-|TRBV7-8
CASSLAPSGSFNEQFF
TGTGCCAGCAGCTTAGCCCCTAGCGGGAGTTTCAATGAGCAGTTCTTC
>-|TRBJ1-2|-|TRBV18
CASSPSGRNYGYTF
TGTGCCAGCTCACCATCGGGCAGAAACTATGGCTACACCTTC
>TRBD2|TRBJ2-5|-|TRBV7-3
CASSPHRLAGTETQYF
TGTGCCAGCAGCCCCCACCGACTAGCGGGAACCGAGACCCAGTACTTC
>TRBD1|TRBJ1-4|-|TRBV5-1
CASRPGQGAGKLFF
TGCGCCAGCCGTCCGGGACAGGGGGCCGGGAAACTGTTTTTT
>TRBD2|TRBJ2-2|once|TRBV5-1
CASSSSSGRSTGELFF
TGCGCCAGCAGCTCATCTAGCGGGAGGAGCACCGGGGAGCTGTTTTTT
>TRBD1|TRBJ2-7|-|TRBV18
CASSPTRDRASYEQYF
TGTGCCAGCTCTCCAACTCGGGACAGGGCCTCCTACGAGCAGTACTTC
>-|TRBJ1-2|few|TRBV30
CAWSRGVGYGYTF
TGTGCCTGGAGTCGTGGGGTTGGCTATGGCTACACCTTC
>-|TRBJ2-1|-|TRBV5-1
CASSLEVNNEQFF
TGCGCCAGCAGCTTGGAGGTTAACAATGAGCAGTTCTTC
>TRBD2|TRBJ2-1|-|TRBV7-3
CASSLMREGGNEQFF
TGTGCCAGCAGCTTAATGCGGGAGGGAGGCAATGAGCAGTTCTTC
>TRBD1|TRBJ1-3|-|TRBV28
CATTDRGTFGNTIYF
TGTGCCACCACTGACAGGGGGACCTTTGGAAACACCATATATTTT
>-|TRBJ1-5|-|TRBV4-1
CASSQGTGPNNQPQHF
TGCGCCAGCAGCCAGGGGACGGGACCTAACAATCAGCCCCAGCATTTT
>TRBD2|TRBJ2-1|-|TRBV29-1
CSVAGAGLRNEQFF
TGCAGCGTTGCTGGAGCGGGACTAAGGAATGAGCAGTTCTTC
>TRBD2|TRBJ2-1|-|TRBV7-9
CASSFRASGLNEQFF
TGTGCCAGCAGCTTTCGGGCTAGCGGGCTCAATGAGCAGTTCTTC
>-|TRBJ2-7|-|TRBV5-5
CASSLEGLPPYEQYF
TGTGCCAGCAGCTTGGAAGGACTACCACCCTACGAGCAGTACTTC
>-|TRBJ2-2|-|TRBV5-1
CASSLLPFANTGELFF
TGCGCCAGCAGCTTGTTGCCATTCGCGAACACCGGGGAGCTGTTTTTT
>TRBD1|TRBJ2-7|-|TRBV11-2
CASSEGTGRVEQYF
TGTGCCAGCAGCGAGGGGACAGGGAGAGTCGAGCAGTACTTC